This T cell receptor (beta chain) was identified in a study of T cell repertoires in cytomegalovirus infection. Study background: CMV infection together with matching HLA type was indicated by public TCR beta signatures.

TCRdb independently ran MiXCR on the reads; one entry per CDR3 protein. The sample gives about 770,000 distinct CDR3 sequences, 25% to 35% of which show up once; around 14% is in the top ten. Study results and caveats: HLA-C-restricted CMV-specific TCR beta clonotypes were dominant in the ex vivo response.

Of note for this clonotype: Its antigen is not known.

CDR3 length: 13 amino acids. Germline CDR1 and CDR2: MNHEY and SVGEGT. V shed 6 bases and J shed 6 bases, with 12 bases lying between them. The sequences come from cultured CD8+ T cells from PBMCs, collected from culture after CMV antigen stimulation. The chain is built from TRBV6-2 or TRBV6-3 and TRBJ2-1; perhaps D is TRBD1 or TRBD2 (6 bases each). This receptor was identified in a human donor in good health (CMV status not recorded). Some clones in this sample may be carry-over from other donors' samples. In DNA form, the CDR3 reads TGTGCCAGCAGGGGCCGGGGGCGCAATGAGCAGTTCTTC. It encodes CASRGRGRNEQFF.